This entry lists 22 T cell receptor beta chains sequenced from one sample in a study of CD8 T cells in ankylosing spondylitis. No antigen has been identified for these receptors. TCRdb reprocessed the 5' RACE reads with MiXCR, giving one entry per CDR3 protein. The sample has just under 550,000 distinct CDR3 sequences, approximately 12% seen once. Study-wide results and caveats: It appeared that ankylosing spondylitis blood was characterized by a TCR beta motif of 8 or 9 highly homologous variants.

The sequencing sample was made of blood, either unsorted or a sorted T cell fraction (not recorded which). Receptor source: a male donor with ankylosing spondylitis.

This clonotype was observed a handful of times. The chain is built from TRBV18 and TRBJ2-1; D may be TRBD1 (5 bases). Trimming pared 3 bases from V and 8 bases from J, leaving 17 bases between. The CDR3 runs to 15 residues. Germline CDR1 and CDR2: KGHSH and LQKENI. CDR3 loop: CASSPVGQWGDEQFF. DNA of the CDR3: TGTGCCAGCTCACCCGTTGGACAATGGGGTGATGAGCAGTTCTTC.

This clonotype was picked up a small number of times. V usage is TRBV3-1 and J usage is TRBJ2-1; 10 bases fit TRBD2. Germline V gives CDR1 LGHDT, CDR2 YNNKEL (reference sequence). J gave up 13 bases and V 2 bases, and 8 bases lay outside the gene matches. There are 14 residues in the CDR3. Written as DNA, the CDR3 is TGTGCCAGCAGCCAATCGGCAGCGGGAGGGTTACAGTTCTTC. Its translation is CASSQSAAGGLQFF.

The chain combines TRBV20-1 with TRBJ2-4; D not certain. This CDR3 has 15 residues. Looked up from germline, CDR1 is DFQATT and CDR2 is SNEGSKA (reference sequence). The V and J ends lost 0 bases and 0 bases respectively, with 9 bases between them. The DNA for the CDR3 is TGCAGTGCTAGAGATAGCCGGCTAGCCAAAAACATTCAGTACTTC. Its translation: CSARDSRLAKNIQYF.

In DNA form, the CDR3 reads TGTGCCAGCAGCTTGAGTCAGTGGGCCGGGGAGCTGTTTTTT. It is translated as CASSLSQWAGELFF. This chain uses TRBV5-6 with TRBJ2-2; D is uncertain. This CDR3 is built from 14 residues. Trimming took 1 base from V and 6 from J, leaving 10 bases between them. Germline lookup yields CDR1 SGHDT and CDR2 YYEEEE.

The V and J genes are TRBV6-2 or TRBV6-3 and TRBJ1-4; D is unclear. Germline assignment: CDR1 MNHEY and CDR2 SVGEGT. The V and J ends lost 6 bases and 0 bases respectively, with 11 bases between them. CDR3 length: 15 residues. The CDR3 DNA follows: TGTGCCAGCAGGCCAACGGGAGCAACTAATGAAAAACTGTTTTTT. This gives the protein CASRPTGATNEKLFF.

The rearrangement links TRBV5-1 to TRBJ2-5; perhaps TRBD2 as D (6 bases). CDR3 size: 19 residues. Germline CDR1 SGHRS, CDR2 YFSETQ. V was cut by 1 base and J by 2 bases, with 24 bases left in between. The CDR3 DNA follows: TGCGCCAGCAGCTTGCCCGGGGGACCAGCGGGCCTTGTACAAGAGACCCAGTACTTC. Protein product: CASSLPGGPAGLVQETQYF.

The sample holds a few counts of this clonotype. The chain is built from TRBV10-3 and TRBJ1-2; no clear D gene. The CDR3 sequence is 13 residues long. V was shortened by 5 bases and J by 8 bases, with 15 bases between the two germline ends. The germline CDR1 and CDR2 sequences are ENHRY and SYGVKD. CDR3 nucleotide sequence: TGTGCCATCAGTTCTAAAGGAACTGAAGGCTACACCTTC. Protein: CAISSKGTEGYTF.

This clonotype was detected a few times. The chain combines TRBV20-1 with TRBJ1-6; no clear D gene. CDR3 length: 14 amino acids. V was shortened by 0 bases and J by 9 bases, with 12 bases between the two germline ends. The germline gives CDR1 DFQATT, CDR2 SNEGSKA (reference sequence). The CDR3 spells CSAREGRDSSPLHF. CDR3 nucleotide sequence: TGCAGTGCTAGAGAAGGAAGAGATAGTTCACCCCTCCACTTT.

The gene calls are TRBV28 and TRBJ2-3, with TRBD2 matching over 9 bases. The CDR3 extends over 14 amino acids. Germline CDR1 is MDHEN and CDR2 is SYDVKM. The V and J ends lost 8 bases and 3 bases, in that order; junction bases with no gene match: 6. In DNA, the CDR3 is TGTGCCAGCGGCAGACTAGCGGCAACAGATACGCAGTATTTT. It encodes CASGRLAATDTQYF.

This clonotype was counted ten times or more. Here the CDR3 reads CATSRDQVPPGTEAFF. In DNA, the CDR3 is TGTGCCACCAGCAGAGATCAGGTCCCTCCGGGCACTGAAGCTTTCTTT. The V and J genes are TRBV15 and TRBJ1-1; no reliable D call. The V gene's germline CDR1 is LNHNV and CDR2 YYDKDF (reference sequence). CDR3 size: 16 residues. V lost 0 bases and J 4 bases, leaving 15 bases between the germline ends. Full variable domain (remainder filled in from reference TRBV15 and TRBJ1-1): DAMVIQNPRYQVTQFGKPVTLSCSQTLNHNVMYWYQQKSSQAPKLLFHYYDKDFNNEADTPDNFQSRRPNTSFCFLDIRSPGLGDTAMYLCATSRDQVPPGTEAFFGQGTRLTVV.

This clonotype was seen ten or more times. The chain recombines TRBV4-2 with TRBJ2-3, with 8 bases aligning to TRBD1. J was trimmed by 0 bases and V by 4 bases; bases with no gene match: 3. The CDR3 spans 15 residues. Germline CDR1 and CDR2: LGHNA and YNFKEQ. CDR3 in DNA: TGTGCCAGCAGCCGGGGACAGGCTAGCACAGATACGCAGTATTTT. Its translation: CASSRGQASTDTQYF.

The chain recombines TRBV5-1 with TRBJ2-6; tentatively, D is TRBD1 or TRBD2 (5 bases each). The CDR3 runs 16 residues. Per germline, CDR1 SGHRS and CDR2 YFSETQ. Trimming shortened V by 3 bases and J by 1 base, and 11 bases separated the two germline ends. CDR3 sequence: CASSYGAQSGANVLTF. In nucleotides, the CDR3 is TGCGCCAGCAGCTACGGGGCACAATCTGGGGCCAACGTCCTGACTTTC.

The CDR3 nucleotides read TGCAGTGCTAGAGATTCGGGACTAGCGGGTTACAATGAGCAGTTCTTC. It yields the protein CSARDSGLAGYNEQFF. The chain employs TRBV20-1 and TRBJ2-1, with 12 bases fitting TRBD2. J lost 4 bases, V lost 0 bases, and 4 bases had no gene match. The CDR3 totals 16 residues. CDR1 is DFQATT, CDR2 SNEGSKA, per germline (reference sequence).

The chain carries TRBV15 and TRBJ2-3; D not certain. Germline loops: CDR1 LNHNV, CDR2 YYDKDF (reference sequence). The CDR3 length is 12 residues. V lost 0 bases and J lost 2, with 0 bases in between. The DNA for the CDR3 is TGTGCCACCAGCAGAGACACAGATACGCAGTATTTT. Protein sequence: CATSRDTDTQYF.

This chain uses TRBV13 with TRBJ1-4; D not certain. The CDR3 runs to 14 residues. Per germline, CDR1 PRHDT and CDR2 FYEKMQ (reference sequence). The V end lost 0 bases, the J end lost 8 bases, and 10 bases lay between the germline ends. CDR3 coding DNA: TGTGCCAGCAGCTTAGGGGGGATGAGCGAAAAACTGTTTTTT. It specifies CASSLGGMSEKLFF.

The table lists this clonotype with a few counts. The chain carries TRBV5-1 and TRBJ2-7; D not certain. The germline CDR1 and CDR2 sequences are SGHRS and YFSETQ. The CDR3 covers 15 residues. V was cut by 1 base and J by 2 bases, with 13 bases left in between. This chain's CDR3 is CASSLLTSRAYEQYF. The CDR3 region has the DNA TGCGCCAGCAGCTTGTTAACTTCTAGAGCCTACGAGCAGTACTTC.

This clonotype was observed a few times. The J gene is TRBJ2-5, the V gene TRBV30; 12 bases align to TRBD2. The CDR3 is made up of 15 amino acids. Per the germline V gene, CDR1 is GTSNPN and CDR2 is SVGIG (reference sequence). The J segment lost 6 bases and the V segment lost 2 bases, leaving 7 bases of the junction unmatched. The CDR3 protein is CAWSLKTSGRQTQYF. In DNA form, the CDR3 reads TGTGCCTGGAGTCTTAAGACTAGCGGGAGACAGACCCAGTACTTC. Combining the CDR3 with reference TRBV30 and TRBJ2-5 gives the whole variable domain SQTIHQWPATLVQPVGSPLSLECTVEGTSNPNLYWYRQAAGRGLQLLFYSVGIGQISSEVPQNLSASRPQDRQFILSSKKLLLSDSGFYLCAWSLKTSGRQTQYFGPGTRLLVL.

This clonotype was seen a handful of times. The V gene is TRBV6-1, the J gene TRBJ2-5; tentative D call: TRBD1 (6 bases). V was pared by 5 bases and J by 5 bases, with 15 bases between. This CDR3 is built from 14 residues. CDR1 and CDR2 (germline): MNHNS, SASEGT. CDR3 bases: TGTGCCAGCAGTCCCAGGGGCTTGGCTGAGACCCAGTACTTC. The encoded protein is CASSPRGLAETQYF.

The rearrangement uses TRBV29-1 and TRBJ2-7; D possibly corresponds to TRBD1 (6 bases). Germline V gene data show CDR1 as SQVTM and CDR2 as ANQGSEA. The CDR3 runs 10 residues. Between the trimmed V and J ends, which lost 4 bases and 6 bases, there was a span of 7 bases. The CDR3 DNA reads TGCAGCGTTGGGGGGCGCGAGCAGTACTTC. Residues: CSVGGREQYF.

CDR3 amino acids: CASSERDGRDNYGYTF. DNA for the CDR3: TGCGCCAGCAGTGAGCGGGACGGACGAGATAACTATGGCTACACCTTC. The chain employs TRBV5-1 and TRBJ1-2, with D tentatively TRBD1 (5 bases). This CDR3 is built from 16 residues. Trimming removed 5 bases from V and 1 base from J, with 18 bases in between. Germline loops: CDR1 SGHRS, CDR2 YFSETQ.

V usage is TRBV28 and J usage is TRBJ1-2, with unresolved D. V was clipped by 5 bases and J by 4 bases, with 14 bases between them. The CDR3 spans 14 residues. Looked up from germline, CDR1 is MDHEN and CDR2 is SYDVKM. CDR3 protein: CASSQIGRGYGYTF. CDR3 DNA sequence: TGTGCCAGCAGTCAGATCGGTCGGGGCTATGGCTACACCTTC.

V and J are TRBV7-2 and TRBJ2-3; TRBD2 matches 16 bases. Looked up from germline, CDR1 is SGHTA and CDR2 is FQGNSA. The ends lost 4 bases at V and 8 bases at J; junction bases unmatched: 3. This CDR3 contains 15 residues. The CDR3 region has the DNA TGTGCCAGCAGCTCGGGACTAGCGGGAGGGGTTACGCAGTATTTT. This encodes CASSSGLAGGVTQYF.